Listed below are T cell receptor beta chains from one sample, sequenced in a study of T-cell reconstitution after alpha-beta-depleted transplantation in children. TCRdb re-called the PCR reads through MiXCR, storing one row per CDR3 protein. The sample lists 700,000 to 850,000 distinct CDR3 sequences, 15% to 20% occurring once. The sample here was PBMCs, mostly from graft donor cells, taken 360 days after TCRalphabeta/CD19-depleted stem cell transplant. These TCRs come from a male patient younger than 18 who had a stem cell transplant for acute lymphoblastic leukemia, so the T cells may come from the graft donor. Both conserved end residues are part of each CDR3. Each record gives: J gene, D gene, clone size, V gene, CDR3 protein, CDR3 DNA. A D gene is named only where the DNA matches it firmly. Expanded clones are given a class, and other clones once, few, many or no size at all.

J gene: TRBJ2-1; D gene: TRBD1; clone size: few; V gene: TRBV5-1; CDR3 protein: CASSLVQGVSGEQFF; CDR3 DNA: TGCGCCAGCAGTCTAGTACAGGGGGTTTCTGGTGAGCAGTTCTTC
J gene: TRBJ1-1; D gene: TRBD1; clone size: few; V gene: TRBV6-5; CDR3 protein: CASSYFGTGLTEAFF; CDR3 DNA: TGTGCCAGCAGTTACTTCGGGACAGGGCTTACTGAAGCTTTCTTT
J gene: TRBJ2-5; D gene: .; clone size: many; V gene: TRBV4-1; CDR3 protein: CASSQPQETQYF; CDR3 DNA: TGCGCCAGCAGCCAACCCCAAGAGACCCAGTACTTC
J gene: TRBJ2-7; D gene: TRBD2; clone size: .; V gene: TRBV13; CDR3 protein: CAFCLGLALVVRLAEQYF; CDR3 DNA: TGTGCCTTCTGTTTGGGACTAGCGTTAGTGGTGAGGTTAGCCGAGCAGTACTTC
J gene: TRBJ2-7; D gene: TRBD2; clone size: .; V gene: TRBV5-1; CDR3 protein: CASSRNSGRGPYEQYF; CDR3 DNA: TGCGCCAGCAGCCGAAATAGCGGGAGAGGGCCCTACGAGCAGTACTTC
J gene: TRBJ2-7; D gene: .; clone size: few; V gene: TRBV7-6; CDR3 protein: CASSLEGQTYEQYF; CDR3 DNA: TGTGCCAGCAGCTTAGAGGGGCAGACCTACGAGCAGTACTTC
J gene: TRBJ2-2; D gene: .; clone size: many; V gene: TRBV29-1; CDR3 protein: CSVAWGTGELFF; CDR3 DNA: TGCAGCGTTGCATGGGGCACCGGGGAGCTGTTTTTT
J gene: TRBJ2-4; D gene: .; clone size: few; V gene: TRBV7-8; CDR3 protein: CASSPWGPKGIQYF; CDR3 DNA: TGTGCCAGCAGCCCTTGGGGGCCCAAGGGCATTCAGTACTTC
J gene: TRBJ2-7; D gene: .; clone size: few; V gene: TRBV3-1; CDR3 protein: CASQKRAGGYEQYF; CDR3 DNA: TGTGCCAGCCAAAAGCGGGCAGGGGGCTACGAGCAGTACTTC
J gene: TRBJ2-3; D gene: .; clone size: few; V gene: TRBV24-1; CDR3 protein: CATSDSGRIVGTDTQYF; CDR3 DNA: TGTGCCACCAGTGACAGCGGCAGGATTGTGGGCACAGATACGCAGTATTTT
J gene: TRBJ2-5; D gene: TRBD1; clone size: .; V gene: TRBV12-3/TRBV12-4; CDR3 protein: CASSEKTGVGETQYF; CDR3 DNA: TGTGCCAGCAGTGAAAAGACAGGGGTCGGGGAGACCCAGTACTTC
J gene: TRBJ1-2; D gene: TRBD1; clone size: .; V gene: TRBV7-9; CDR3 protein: CASLTGGDGYTF; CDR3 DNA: TGTGCCAGTTTAACAGGGGGAGATGGCTACACCTTC
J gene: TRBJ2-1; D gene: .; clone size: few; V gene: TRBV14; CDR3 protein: CASSQQTVTYNEQFF; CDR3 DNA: TGTGCCAGCAGCCAGCAGACTGTCACCTACAATGAGCAGTTCTTC
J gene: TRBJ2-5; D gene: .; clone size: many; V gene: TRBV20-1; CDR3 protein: CSSSRNQETQYF; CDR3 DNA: TGCAGCTCTAGCAGAAACCAAGAGACCCAGTACTTC
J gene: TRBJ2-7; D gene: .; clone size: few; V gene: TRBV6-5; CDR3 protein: CASSYTVTGEQYF; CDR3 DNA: TGTGCCAGCAGCTACACAGTGACCGGCGAGCAGTACTTC
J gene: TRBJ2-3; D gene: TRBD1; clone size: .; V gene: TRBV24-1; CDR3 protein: CATSDLQTGGDYTDTQYF; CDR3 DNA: TGTGCCACCAGTGATTTACAGACAGGGGGCGATTACACAGATACGCAGTATTTT
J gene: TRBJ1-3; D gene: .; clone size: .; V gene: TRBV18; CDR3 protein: CASSALPGDHSGNTIYF; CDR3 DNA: TGTGCCAGCTCAGCACTGCCGGGGGACCACTCTGGAAACACCATATATTTT
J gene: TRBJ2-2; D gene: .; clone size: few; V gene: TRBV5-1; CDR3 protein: CASSLMRGGGTGELFF; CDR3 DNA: TGCGCCAGCAGCCTTATGCGGGGCGGAGGAACCGGGGAGCTGTTTTTT
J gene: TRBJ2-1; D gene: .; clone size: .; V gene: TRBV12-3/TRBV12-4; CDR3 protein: CASSLPGEYNEQFF; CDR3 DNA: TGTGCCAGCAGTTTACCAGGGGAGTACAATGAGCAGTTCTTC
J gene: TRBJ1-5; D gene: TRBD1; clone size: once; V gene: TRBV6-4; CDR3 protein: CASSGFRTGEVVISNQPQHF; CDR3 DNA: TGTGCCAGCAGTGGCTTTCGGACAGGGGAAGTAGTGATTAGCAATCAGCCCCAGCATTTT
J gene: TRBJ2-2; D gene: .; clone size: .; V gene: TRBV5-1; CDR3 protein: CASSLGLNNGELFF; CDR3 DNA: TGCGCCAGCAGCTTGGGACTTAATAACGGGGAGCTGTTTTTT
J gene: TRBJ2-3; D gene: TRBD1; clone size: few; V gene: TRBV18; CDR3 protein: CASSPPGGRGLDTQYF; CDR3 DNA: TGTGCCAGCTCACCACCGGGGGGCAGGGGGCTGGATACGCAGTATTTT
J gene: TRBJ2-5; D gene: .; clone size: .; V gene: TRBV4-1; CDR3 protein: CASSQVPQGGYQETQYF; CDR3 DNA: TGCGCCAGCAGCCAAGTCCCACAGGGCGGGTACCAAGAGACCCAGTACTTC
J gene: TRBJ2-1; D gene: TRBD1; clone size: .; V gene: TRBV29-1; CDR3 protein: CSVAPDRVNEQFF; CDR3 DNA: TGCAGCGTCGCTCCGGACAGGGTAAATGAGCAGTTCTTC
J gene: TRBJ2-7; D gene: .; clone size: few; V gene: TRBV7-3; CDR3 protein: CASSLLGQGAEQYF; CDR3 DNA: TGTGCCAGCAGCTTACTCGGGCAGGGAGCCGAGCAGTACTTC
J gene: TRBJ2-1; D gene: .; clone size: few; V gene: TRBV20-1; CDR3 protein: CSAREGMRDVWGTYNEQFF; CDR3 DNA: TGCAGTGCTAGGGAAGGAATGCGTGACGTTTGGGGCACCTACAATGAGCAGTTCTTC
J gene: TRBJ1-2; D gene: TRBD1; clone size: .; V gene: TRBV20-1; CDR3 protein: CSARGGTVDYYGYTF; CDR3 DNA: TGCAGTGCTAGAGGTGGGACAGTGGATTATTATGGCTACACCTTC
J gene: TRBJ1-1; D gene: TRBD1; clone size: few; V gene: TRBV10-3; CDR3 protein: CATGTGATEAFF; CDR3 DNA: TGTGCCACCGGGACAGGGGCGACTGAAGCTTTCTTT
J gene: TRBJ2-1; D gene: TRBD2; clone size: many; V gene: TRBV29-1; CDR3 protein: CSVEIWGTTSNEQFF; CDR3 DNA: TGCAGCGTTGAAATTTGGGGGACTACCTCCAATGAGCAGTTCTTC
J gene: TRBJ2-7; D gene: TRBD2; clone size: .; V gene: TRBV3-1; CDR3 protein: CASSQGGSFSYEQYF; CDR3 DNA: TGTGCCAGCAGCCAAGGCGGGAGCTTCTCCTACGAGCAGTACTTC
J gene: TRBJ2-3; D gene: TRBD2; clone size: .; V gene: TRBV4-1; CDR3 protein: CASSQVGGRLRENTQYF; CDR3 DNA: TGCGCCAGCAGCCAAGTGGGCGGGAGACTAAGGGAAAATACGCAGTATTTT
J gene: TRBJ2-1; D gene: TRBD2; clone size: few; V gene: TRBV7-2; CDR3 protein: CASSLAGYSGTLF; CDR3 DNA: TGTGCCAGCAGCTTAGCTGGCTATAGCGGGACTCTCTTC
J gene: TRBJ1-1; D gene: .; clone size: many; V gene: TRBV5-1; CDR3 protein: CASSLLSLTEAFF; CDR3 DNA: TGCGCCAGCAGCTTGCTCTCCCTGACTGAAGCTTTCTTT
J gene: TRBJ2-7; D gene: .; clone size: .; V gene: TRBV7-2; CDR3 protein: CASSLAIDYIYEQYF; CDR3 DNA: TGTGCCAGCAGCTTAGCCATTGACTACATATACGAGCAGTACTTC
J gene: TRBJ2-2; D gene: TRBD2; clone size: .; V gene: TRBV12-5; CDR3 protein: CASGLVRTSNPGELFF; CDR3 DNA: TGTGCTAGTGGTTTGGTAAGGACTAGCAACCCCGGGGAGCTGTTTTTT
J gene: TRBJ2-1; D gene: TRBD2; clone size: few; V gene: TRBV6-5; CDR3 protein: CASSYAGGFSYNEQFF; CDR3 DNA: TGTGCCAGCAGTTACGCGGGGGGTTTTTCCTACAATGAGCAGTTCTTC
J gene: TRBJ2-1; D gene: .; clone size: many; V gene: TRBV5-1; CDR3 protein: CASSLNRASYNEQFF; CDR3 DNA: TGCGCCAGCAGCTTGAACAGGGCCTCCTACAATGAGCAGTTCTTC
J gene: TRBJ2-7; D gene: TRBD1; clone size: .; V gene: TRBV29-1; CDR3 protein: CSVSGGQGIYEQYF; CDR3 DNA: TGCAGCGTTTCCGGTGGACAGGGAATCTACGAGCAGTACTTC
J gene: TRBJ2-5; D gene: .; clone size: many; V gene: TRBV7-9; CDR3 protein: CASSLYNQETQYF; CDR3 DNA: TGTGCCAGCAGCCTATACAACCAAGAGACCCAGTACTTC
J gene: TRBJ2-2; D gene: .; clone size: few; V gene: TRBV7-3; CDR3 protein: CASTLTGTASGELFF; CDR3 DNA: TGTGCCAGCACTTTGACCGGAACAGCCTCCGGGGAGCTGTTTTTT
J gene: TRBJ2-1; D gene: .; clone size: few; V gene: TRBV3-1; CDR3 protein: CASSHVGFNEQFF; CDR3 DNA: TGTGCCAGCAGCCACGTAGGTTTCAATGAGCAGTTCTTC
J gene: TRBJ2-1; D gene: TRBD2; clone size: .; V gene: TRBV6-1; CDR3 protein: CASKGLAYNEQFF; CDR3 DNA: TGTGCCAGCAAGGGACTAGCGTACAATGAGCAGTTCTTC
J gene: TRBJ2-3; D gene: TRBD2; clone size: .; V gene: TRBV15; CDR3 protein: CATSPTSGSTDTQYF; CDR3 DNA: TGTGCCACCAGCCCTACTAGCGGGAGTACAGATACGCAGTATTTT
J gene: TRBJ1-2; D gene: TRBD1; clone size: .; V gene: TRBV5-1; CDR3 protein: CASSYYTGTGGHGYTF; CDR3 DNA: TGCGCCAGCAGCTATTACACCGGGACAGGGGGACATGGCTACACCTTC
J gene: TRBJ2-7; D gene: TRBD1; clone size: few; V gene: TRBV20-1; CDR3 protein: CSASTDRGYEQYF; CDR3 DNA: TGCAGTGCTAGTACGGACAGGGGCTACGAGCAGTACTTC